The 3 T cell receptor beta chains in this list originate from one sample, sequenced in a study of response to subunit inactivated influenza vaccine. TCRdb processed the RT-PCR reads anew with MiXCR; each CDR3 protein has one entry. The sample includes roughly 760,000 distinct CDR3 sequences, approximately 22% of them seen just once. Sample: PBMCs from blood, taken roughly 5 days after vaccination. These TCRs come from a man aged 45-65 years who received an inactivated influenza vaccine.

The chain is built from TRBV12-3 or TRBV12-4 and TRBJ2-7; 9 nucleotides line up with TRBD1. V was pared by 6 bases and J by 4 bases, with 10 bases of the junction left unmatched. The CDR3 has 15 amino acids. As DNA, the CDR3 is TGTGCCAGCAGCCAACGGGGACAGGGAAGATACGAGCAGTACTTC. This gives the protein CASSQRGQGRYEQYF.

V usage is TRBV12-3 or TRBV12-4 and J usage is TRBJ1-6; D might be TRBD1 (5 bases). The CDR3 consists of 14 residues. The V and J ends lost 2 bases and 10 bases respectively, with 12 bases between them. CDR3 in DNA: TGTGCCAGCAGTTTAAATCGCCGGGGGTCACCCCTCCACTTT. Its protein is CASSLNRRGSPLHF.

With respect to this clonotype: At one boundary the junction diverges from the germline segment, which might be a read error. The CDR3 here is CASSPGRESYNEQLF. The CDR3 DNA sequence: TGTGCCAGCTCACCAGGGCGGGAGTCCTACAATGAGCAGTTATTC. The rearrangement uses TRBV18 and TRBJ2-1, with 7 bases aligning to TRBD2. Germline CDR1 is KGHSH and CDR2 is LQKENI. This CDR3 region has 15 residues.